Listed below are T cell receptor beta chains from one sample, sequenced in a study of identifying expanded T cells in peripheral blood. TCRdb keeps only in-frame clones here, not all; method: immunoSEQ multiplex PCR. The sample yields around 85,000 clones, 88% seen once. Source material: blood. These TCRs come from a person aged 18-70 years in good health. Each CDR3 is given with its conserved first and last residue. A D gene is named only where the DNA matches it firmly. Where a row states a size, it is once, few, many or the class of an expanded clone; other rows omit it.

>NA|TRBV7-2|few|TRBJ2-5
TGTGCCAGCTCCCGCTACAAGGAGACAGGAGAGACCCAGTACTTC
CASSRYKETGETQYF
>NA|TRBV7-7|once|TRBJ2-7
TGTGCCAGCAGCCCAACAGGATACTCCTACGAGCAGTACTTC
CASSPTGYSYEQYF
>NA|TRBV7-9|NA|TRBJ2-5
TGTGCCAGCAGCTTCCCGGCCGGGACAAATAAAGAGACCCAGTACTTC
CASSFPAGTNKETQYF
>NA|TRBV11-1|NA|TRBJ2-3
TGTGCCAGCAGCTTAAGGGGATTCACAGATACGCAGTATTTT
CASSLRGFTDTQYF
>NA|TRBV18|NA|TRBJ1-3
TGTGCCAGCTCACCGGTACAGGGCCCTGGAAACACCATATATTTT
CASSPVQGPGNTIYF
>NA|TRBV6-4|NA|TRBJ2-3
TGTGCCAGCAGTGCGACGGGGGGCACAGATACGCAGTATTTT
CASSATGGTDTQYF
>TRBD1|TRBV7-9|NA|TRBJ2-2
TGTGCCAGCAGCCTCAGACAGGGGGAAAACACCGGGGAGCTGTTTTTT
CASSLRQGENTGELFF
>TRBD1|TRBV18|NA|TRBJ1-4
TGTGCCAGCTCCGCCGGCCGGGGGACAGGGTTACGGGAAAAACTGTTTTTT
CASSAGRGTGLREKLFF
>NA|TRBV6-1|NA|TRBJ2-4
TGTGCCAGCAAGGAGAAGGGGTTGGGCATTCAGTACTTC
CASKEKGLGIQYF
>NA|TRBV28|NA|TRBJ1-5
TGTGCCAGCGGGACCGGGGGAAGCAATCAGCCCCAGCATTTT
CASGTGGSNQPQHF
>TRBD2|TRBV27|NA|TRBJ2-5
TGTGCCAGCAGAGCCCTAGCGGAGAAAGAGACCCAGTACTTC
CASRALAEKETQYF
>NA|TRBV15|once|TRBJ2-5
TGTGCCACCAGGTCCCTGGGGACAAAGGAGACCCAGTACTTC
CATRSLGTKETQYF
>NA|TRBV4-3|NA|TRBJ1-4
TGCGCCAGCAGCCAACGCCCTAGAGCTAATGAAAAACTGTTTTTT
CASSQRPRANEKLFF
>NA|TRBV19|NA|TRBJ2-6
TGTGCCAGTAGTACCTCCACGTCTGGGGCCAACGTCCTGACTTTC
CASSTSTSGANVLTF
>NA|TRBV7-2|NA|TRBJ2-7
TGTGCCAGCAGCTTAAGGGCTTCAGGGCAGGGGAAAACCTACGAGCAGTACTTC
CASSLRASGQGKTYEQYF
>NA|TRBV7-2|NA|TRBJ1-6
TGTGCCAGCAGCCTTACAGGGAGCTCCTATAATTCACCCCTCCACTTT
CASSLTGSSYNSPLHF
>NA|TRBV11-1|once|TRBJ2-7
TGTGCCAGCAGCTTAACTCGCGGCCCCCTTCGGCAGTACTTC
CASSLTRGPLRQYF
>TRBD1|TRBV27|once|TRBJ1-1
TGTGCCAGCAGTCCCCGACAGGGGGCGAGGACTGAAGCTTTCTTT
CASSPRQGARTEAFF
>NA|TRBV9|NA|TRBJ2-5
TGTGCCAGCAGCCCCCCCGGGGCAGGTGTGGCCGAGACCCAGTACTTC
CASSPPGAGVAETQYF
>TRBD2|TRBV19|NA|TRBJ2-3
TGTGCCAGTAGTATCGTAGCGGGGGGGAGCACAGATACGCAGTATTTT
CASSIVAGGSTDTQYF
>TRBD2|TRBV5-6|once|TRBJ2-7
TGTGCCAGCAGCCCCCCAACGGGACTAGTCGGGGGGTACGAGCAGTACTTC
CASSPPTGLVGGYEQYF
>NA|TRBV11-2|NA|TRBJ1-4
TGTGCCAGCAGTTCACCGACAGGCCCTGAAAAACTGTTTTTT
CASSSPTGPEKLFF
>NA|TRBV5-4|few|TRBJ1-3
TGTGCCAGCAGCTTGGGGGGATACGGTCAGCGAAGTGGAAACACCATATATTTT
CASSLGGYGQRSGNTIYF
>TRBD1|TRBV2|NA|TRBJ2-7
TGTGCCAGCCTTTCCGGGACAGGGTCGGGCGAGCAGTACTTC
CASLSGTGSGEQYF
>TRBD2|TRBV4-3|NA|TRBJ2-3
TGCGCCAGCAGCCAAGGTCCGGGCTCTAGCGGGGTTTCAGATACGCAGTATTTT
CASSQGPGSSGVSDTQYF
>TRBD1|TRBV5-1|NA|TRBJ1-1
TGCGCCAGCAGCCCCGGGACAGGGACTGAAGCTTTCTTT
CASSPGTGTEAFF
>NA|TRBV19|NA|TRBJ2-7
TGTGCCAGTAGTTTTCTGAGCTCGGGTGAGCAGTACTTC
CASSFLSSGEQYF
>NA|TRBV28|NA|TRBJ1-2
TGTGCCAGCAGTTCCTCCGCCGGGTCGTATGGCTACACCTTC
CASSSSAGSYGYTF